This entry concerns a single TCR beta chain. This CDR3 is 13 amino acids long. V lost 7 bases and J lost 4, with 10 bases in between. Patients at the Seattle site were enrolled during active infection and followed longitudinally. This sample was included in a study of blood T cell repertoires in COVID-19. Original data processing: Reference gene primer amplification yielded estimated nucleated cell counts. TCRdb keeps only in-frame clones here, not all; method: immunoSEQ multiplex PCR. That table supplies the V and J calls and clone size; D and trimming were determined from the DNA. Here the sample spans some 390,000 clones, 89% being singletons.

The sequence was collected from a woman aged 40 to 55 with COVID-19, enrolled during active disease. The sample comprised peripheral blood. J is TRBJ1-4 and V is TRBV12-3 or TRBV12-4; D is uncertain. The CDR3 loop is CASNAAGNEKLFF. CDR3 in DNA: TGTGCCAGCAATGCGGCGGGTAATGAAAAACTGTTTTTT.